This T cell receptor beta chain was captured in a study of CD8+ T cells in alopecia areata. Study background: The study gave tofacitinib for 6 to 18 months, then 6 months off drug. Study conclusions and caveats: Higher clonality than in normal scalp was seen in lesional scalp, especially alopecia totalis/universalis. Sequencing of scalp samples also includes resident alphabeta T cells from normal skin.

The germline V gene encodes CDR1 SGHNT and CDR2 YENEEA. This CDR3 has 17 amino acids. The V end lost 0 bases, the J end lost 0 bases, and 12 bases lay between the germline ends. cDNA prepared by RNA extraction and subsequent reverse transcription served as the template for sequencing. Produced via immunoSEQ multiplex PCR; TCRdb's table is partial and in-frame only. This repertoire shows 150,000 or so clones, roughly 48% found once; its top ten account for less than 8%. Peripheral blood samples and lesional scalp punch biopsies were obtained from alopecia areata patients. As to this clone: Its matching antigen is unknown.

The receptor comes from a human donor with alopecia areata. The chain recombines TRBV11-3 with TRBJ2-1; D possibly corresponds to TRBD2 (5 bases). The sequencing sample was made of CD4+ T cells sorted from blood. The CDR3 bases are TGTGCCAGCAGCTTAGATTTAAGCGGCGACTCCTACAATGAGCAGTTCTTC. Translating gives CASSLDLSGDSYNEQFF.